Listed below are T cell receptor beta chains from one sample, sequenced in a study of early T cells in non-severe SARS-CoV-2 infection. TCRdb analysed the 5' RACE reads with MiXCR anew, one entry per CDR3 protein. Found here are around 82,000 distinct CDR3 sequences, roughly 12% of them singletons; the top ten hold about 3.5%. The sequencing sample was made of whole blood. Every receptor here comes from an adult who was a healthcare worker with PCR-confirmed SARS-CoV-2 infection or an uninfected control (not recorded which). CDR3s include the opening cysteine and the closing phenylalanine or tryptophan. Each record gives: D gene, J gene, clone size, CDR3 length, V gene, CDR3 protein, CDR3 DNA. The D gene is left open where the match is weak. Size tells how often a clone was seen (once, few, many) or the class of an expanded clone, and some rows leave it out.

d_call: TRBD2; j_call: TRBJ2-3; clone_size: few; cdr3_length: 17; v_call: TRBV18; cdr3_aa: CASSPLGAGGDTDTQYF; cdr3_nt: TGTGCCAGCTCACCACTAGGGGCGGGAGGAGACACAGATACGCAGTATTTT
d_call: -; j_call: TRBJ2-3; clone_size: many; cdr3_length: 13; v_call: TRBV5-5; cdr3_aa: CASSSPSTDTQYF; cdr3_nt: TGTGCCAGCAGCTCTCCTTCCACAGATACGCAGTATTTT
d_call: TRBD1; j_call: TRBJ1-1; clone_size: few; cdr3_length: 15; v_call: TRBV5-4; cdr3_aa: CASSFGAGGYTEAFF; cdr3_nt: TGTGCCAGCAGCTTCGGGGCAGGGGGGTACACTGAAGCTTTCTTT
d_call: -; j_call: TRBJ2-1; clone_size: -; cdr3_length: 15; v_call: TRBV7-2; cdr3_aa: CATRGRGSSYNEQFF; cdr3_nt: TGTGCCACCCGGGGGCGGGGGAGCTCCTACAATGAGCAGTTCTTC
d_call: TRBD2; j_call: TRBJ2-3; clone_size: many; cdr3_length: 14; v_call: TRBV7-9; cdr3_aa: CASSPLIAGDTQYF; cdr3_nt: TGTGCCAGCAGCCCGTTAATAGCGGGGGATACGCAGTATTTT
d_call: -; j_call: TRBJ1-5; clone_size: -; cdr3_length: 14; v_call: TRBV28; cdr3_aa: CASSQPYSNQPQHF; cdr3_nt: TGTGCCAGCAGCCAACCTTATAGCAATCAGCCCCAGCATTTT
d_call: -; j_call: TRBJ1-1; clone_size: -; cdr3_length: 12; v_call: TRBV2; cdr3_aa: CASSEALRDEFF; cdr3_nt: TGTGCCAGCAGTGAAGCGCTTCGGGATGAATTCTTT
d_call: TRBD2; j_call: TRBJ2-7; clone_size: few; cdr3_length: 13; v_call: TRBV20-1; cdr3_aa: CSAFTSGIYEQYF; cdr3_nt: TGCAGTGCTTTTACTAGCGGGATCTACGAGCAGTACTTC
d_call: -; j_call: TRBJ2-1; clone_size: -; cdr3_length: 16; v_call: TRBV11-2; cdr3_aa: CASSLGGREAYNEQFF; cdr3_nt: TGTGCCAGCAGCTTAGGAGGGCGTGAGGCCTACAATGAGCAGTTCTTC
d_call: -; j_call: TRBJ2-1; clone_size: many; cdr3_length: 18; v_call: TRBV7-2; cdr3_aa: CASSSAGRYEGRVHEQFF; cdr3_nt: TGTGCCAGCAGCAGCGCGGGCCGATACGAGGGGAGAGTCCATGAGCAGTTCTTC
d_call: -; j_call: TRBJ1-1; clone_size: -; cdr3_length: 19; v_call: TRBV5-1; cdr3_aa: CASSLALGNSDRVGTEAFF; cdr3_nt: TGCGCCAGCAGCTTGGCTCTGGGAAACTCCGATCGGGTTGGGACTGAAGCTTTCTTT
d_call: TRBD1; j_call: TRBJ1-2; clone_size: many; cdr3_length: 14; v_call: TRBV2; cdr3_aa: CASSLDRAGGGYTF; cdr3_nt: TGTGCCAGCAGCTTAGACAGGGCCGGCGGTGGCTACACCTTC
d_call: TRBD1; j_call: TRBJ1-2; clone_size: -; cdr3_length: 14; v_call: TRBV5-1; cdr3_aa: CASSLAGTGNGYTF; cdr3_nt: TGCGCCAGCAGCTTGGCCGGGACAGGCAATGGCTACACCTTC
d_call: -; j_call: TRBJ1-3; clone_size: many; cdr3_length: 15; v_call: TRBV28; cdr3_aa: CASNSRGRLGNTIYF; cdr3_nt: TGTGCCAGCAATTCGAGGGGCCGCCTTGGAAACACCATATATTTT
d_call: -; j_call: TRBJ2-1; clone_size: few; cdr3_length: 14; v_call: TRBV13; cdr3_aa: CASSTQDWYNEQFF; cdr3_nt: TGTGCCAGCAGCACACAGGACTGGTACAATGAGCAGTTCTTC
d_call: TRBD2; j_call: TRBJ2-1; clone_size: -; cdr3_length: 13; v_call: TRBV29-1; cdr3_aa: CSVPVAGGNEQFF; cdr3_nt: TGCAGCGTCCCCGTAGCGGGGGGCAATGAGCAGTTCTTC
d_call: -; j_call: TRBJ2-5; clone_size: few; cdr3_length: 12; v_call: TRBV29-1; cdr3_aa: CSVLLAGETQYF; cdr3_nt: TGCAGCGTTTTACTGGCTGGAGAGACCCAGTACTTC
d_call: -; j_call: TRBJ2-1; clone_size: many; cdr3_length: 16; v_call: TRBV19; cdr3_aa: CASTALAGKSYNEQFF; cdr3_nt: TGTGCCAGTACCGCGCTAGCTGGGAAGTCCTACAATGAGCAGTTCTTC
d_call: -; j_call: TRBJ2-1; clone_size: -; cdr3_length: 14; v_call: TRBV9; cdr3_aa: CASSVASDYNEQFF; cdr3_nt: TGTGCCAGCAGCGTAGCGTCAGACTACAATGAGCAGTTCTTC
d_call: TRBD1; j_call: TRBJ2-5; clone_size: many; cdr3_length: 13; v_call: TRBV5-4; cdr3_aa: CASSIDRAETQYF; cdr3_nt: TGTGCCAGCAGCATAGACAGGGCTGAGACCCAGTACTTC
d_call: TRBD2; j_call: TRBJ2-2; clone_size: -; cdr3_length: 16; v_call: TRBV6-6; cdr3_aa: CASSESSGRGTGELFF; cdr3_nt: TGTGCCAGCAGTGAGTCTAGCGGGAGAGGGACCGGGGAGCTGTTTTTT
d_call: -; j_call: TRBJ2-7; clone_size: -; cdr3_length: 12; v_call: TRBV3-1; cdr3_aa: CASSQDKREQYF; cdr3_nt: TGTGCCAGCAGCCAAGATAAGCGCGAGCAGTACTTC
d_call: TRBD2; j_call: TRBJ2-5; clone_size: many; cdr3_length: 15; v_call: TRBV5-1; cdr3_aa: CASSLTLGLAETQYF; cdr3_nt: TGCGCCAGCAGCTTGACCCTCGGACTAGCAGAGACCCAGTACTTC
d_call: TRBD2; j_call: TRBJ2-7; clone_size: few; cdr3_length: 15; v_call: TRBV28; cdr3_aa: CASSLPGLAGGEQYF; cdr3_nt: TGTGCCAGCAGTCTCCCGGGACTAGCGGGAGGCGAGCAGTACTTC
d_call: TRBD1; j_call: TRBJ1-1; clone_size: few; cdr3_length: 15; v_call: TRBV11-2; cdr3_aa: CASSLLQGATTEAFF; cdr3_nt: TGTGCCAGCAGCTTGTTACAGGGGGCGACCACTGAAGCTTTCTTT
d_call: -; j_call: TRBJ2-1; clone_size: few; cdr3_length: 14; v_call: TRBV27; cdr3_aa: CASSSSSSYNEQFF; cdr3_nt: TGTGCCAGCAGTTCCTCTAGCTCCTACAATGAGCAGTTCTTC
d_call: -; j_call: TRBJ2-7; clone_size: many; cdr3_length: 13; v_call: TRBV24-1; cdr3_aa: CATSDPRSYEQYF; cdr3_nt: TGTGCCACCAGTGATCCACGATCCTACGAGCAGTACTTC
d_call: TRBD1; j_call: TRBJ2-1; clone_size: many; cdr3_length: 16; v_call: TRBV7-2; cdr3_aa: CASSRSPGQGGNEQFF; cdr3_nt: TGTGCCAGCAGCCGAAGTCCGGGACAGGGGGGCAATGAGCAGTTCTTC
d_call: TRBD1; j_call: TRBJ2-5; clone_size: many; cdr3_length: 15; v_call: TRBV12-3/TRBV12-4; cdr3_aa: CASSQRQGNTETQYF; cdr3_nt: TGTGCCAGCAGTCAGCGACAGGGTAACACGGAGACCCAGTACTTC